A single sample gave rise to the 26 T cell receptor beta chains below, sequenced in a study of T-cell reconstitution after alpha-beta-depleted transplantation in children. Preparing the TCRbeta library involved the use of unique molecular identifiers. Using its own MiXCR run on the PCR reads, TCRdb lists one record per CDR3 protein. The data contain just over 950,000 distinct CDR3 sequences, less than 30% of them singletons. The source was PBMCs, mostly from graft donor cells, collected 360 days after TCRalphabeta/CD19-depleted stem cell transplant. The receptors shown here come from a boy younger than two who had a stem cell transplant for SCID, so the T cells may come from the graft donor.

V is TRBV18 and J is TRBJ2-3; D assignment may be TRBD1 or TRBD2 (6 bases each). This CDR3 has 16 residues. V dropped 2 bases and J dropped 6 bases, with 18 bases sitting between them. From germline, CDR1 is KGHSH and CDR2 LQKENI. The CDR3 DNA sequence: TGTGCCAGCTCACCAACCATTACGGGGGCCTACGATACGCAGTATTTT. Amino acids: CASSPTITGAYDTQYF.

The rearrangement joins TRBV20-1 to TRBJ2-7; no clear D. Trimming removed 3 bases at V and 2 bases at J, with 14 bases between. CDR1 is DFQATT and CDR2 is SNEGSKA in the germline V gene (reference sequence). The CDR3 contains 14 residues. CDR3 sequence (DNA): TGCAGTGCTAGTTCTACTGGAGTAACCTACGAGCAGTACTTC. Its protein product is CSASSTGVTYEQYF.

The V and J genes are TRBV24-1 and TRBJ2-5; possibly TRBD1 or TRBD2 for D (5 bases each). Trimming stripped 7 bases from V and 5 bases from J, with 19 bases between. Germline V gene data show CDR1 as KGHDR and CDR2 as SFDVKD. The CDR3 sequence is 15 residues long. CDR3 region: CATRVPGRSRETQYF. The CDR3 bases are TGTGCCACCAGAGTACCGGGACGTAGTCGGGAGACCCAGTACTTC.

The chain links TRBV9 to TRBJ1-6, with TRBD1 identical over 9 bases. Germline CDR1 and CDR2: SGDLS and YYNGEE. CDR3 length: 15 residues. The J segment lost 10 bases and the V segment lost 0 bases, leaving 5 bases of the junction unmatched. CDR3 DNA sequence: TGTGCCAGCAGCGTAGAGACAGGGGGAAGGTCACCCCTCCACTTT. As protein: CASSVETGGRSPLHF.

Remarks on this clonotype: Its ends do not fully match the called genes, so a read error is possible. The V call is TRBV14, the J call TRBJ2-1, with TRBD2 as a possible D gene (5 bases). CDR1 SGHDN and CDR2 FVKESK come from the germline V gene. This CDR3 spans 12 amino acids. CDR3 in amino acids: CASSQGTLGAVF. In nucleotides, the CDR3 is TGTGCCAGCAGCCAAGGAACCCTCGGAGCGGTCTTC.

This clonotype appeared once. The chain is built from TRBV7-2 and TRBJ2-4; D is perhaps TRBD2 (5 bases). This CDR3 has 13 residues. The germline gives CDR1 SGHTA, CDR2 FQGNSA. V dropped 4 bases and J dropped 8 bases, with 12 bases sitting between them. The CDR3 loop reads CASSSTPGDIQYF. The CDR3 nucleotides are TGTGCCAGCAGCTCGACCCCCGGGGACATTCAGTACTTC.

V gene TRBV4-2 combines with J gene TRBJ2-7, with D possibly being TRBD2 (5 bases). The CDR3 is made up of 15 amino acids. V gave up 0 bases and J gave up 5 bases, with 14 bases separating them. The germline V gene has CDR1 LGHNA and CDR2 YNFKEQ. CDR3 sequence (DNA): TGTGCCAGCAGCCAAGATTGGGCTAGCCTCGACGAGCAGTACTTC. It codes for CASSQDWASLDEQYF.

In this sample, this clonotype turned up a few times. The chain employs TRBV4-1 and TRBJ1-6, with 8 bases that match TRBD1. The CDR3 covers 18 residues. Germline CDR1 and CDR2: MGHRA and YSYEKL. The trim removed 2 bases at V and 2 bases at J, leaving 8 bases unmatched. The CDR3 region has the DNA TGCGCCAGCAGCCAATTTCCGGACAGGGACGCCTATAATTCACCCCTCCACTTT. Protein: CASSQFPDRDAYNSPLHF.

The V call is TRBV7-2, the J call TRBJ2-7, with D uncertain. This CDR3 has 14 residues. The V gene's germline CDR1 is SGHTA and CDR2 FQGNSA. The ends were cut back, 5 bases at V and 5 bases at J, with 16 bases in the middle. CDR3 in amino acids: CASSPGPQDDEQYF. The CDR3 bases are TGTGCCAGCAGCCCCGGACCCCAGGACGACGAGCAGTACTTC.

CDR3 sequence (DNA): TGCGCCAGCAGCTTAACTTTGGGACTCATCTCCTACGAGCAGTACTTC. Translating gives CASSLTLGLISYEQYF. The V and J genes are TRBV5-1 and TRBJ2-7, with a weak D call TRBD2 (6 bases). The germline gives CDR1 SGHRS, CDR2 YFSETQ. There are 16 residues in the CDR3. V was trimmed by 2 bases and J by 0 bases, leaving 15 bases between them.

The chain is built from TRBV5-4 and TRBJ1-3; D perhaps matches TRBD1 (6 bases). Trimming removed 2 bases at V and 4 bases at J, with 13 bases between. The CDR3 sequence is 15 residues long. From germline, CDR1 is SGHNT and CDR2 YYREEE (reference sequence). The CDR3 bases are TGTGCCAGCAGCTTTTCAGGGGCGATGGGAAACACCATATATTTT. It yields the protein CASSFSGAMGNTIYF. Full variable domain (missing parts from reference TRBV5-4 and TRBJ1-3): ETGVTQSPTHLIKTRGQQVTLRCSSQSGHNTVSWYQQALGQGPQFIFQYYREEENGRGNFPPRFSGLQFPNYSSELNVNALELDDSALYLCASSFSGAMGNTIYFGEGSWLTVV.

This clonotype was counted only a few times. This sequence joins TRBV2 and TRBJ2-1; D ambiguous. This CDR3 is 11 amino acids long. Trimming left V 9 bases short and J 9 bases short, with 12 bases between. Germline values: CDR1 SNHLY, CDR2 FYNNEI. The CDR3 loop reads CAREGPSEQFF. Written as DNA, the CDR3 is TGTGCCAGAGAAGGGCCCAGTGAGCAGTTCTTC.

V is TRBV12-3 or TRBV12-4 and J is TRBJ2-1; either TRBD1 or TRBD2 may supply D (5 bases each). The CDR3 totals 17 residues. Trimming stripped 2 bases from V and 2 bases from J, with 16 bases between. CDR3: CASSLRGTPAPYNEQFF. CDR3 DNA sequence: TGTGCCAGCAGTTTACGAGGGACCCCTGCCCCCTACAATGAGCAGTTCTTC.

This clonotype was detected only a few times. The V and J genes are TRBV4-1 and TRBJ2-5, with D tentatively TRBD2 (5 bases). The germline V gene has CDR1 MGHRA and CDR2 YSYEKL. Trimming removed 2 bases at V and 3 bases at J, with 19 bases between. This CDR3 spans 17 amino acids. The CDR3, as DNA: TGCGCCAGCAGCCAACCCCCTGGTTCGGGGTGGGAAGAGACCCAGTACTTC. Translating it yields CASSQPPGSGWEETQYF.

V gene TRBV2 combines with J gene TRBJ2-7; weak D call: TRBD2 (5 bases). Looked up from germline, CDR1 is SNHLY and CDR2 is FYNNEI. This CDR3 comprises 13 residues. Trimming shortened V by 4 bases and J by 2 bases, and 9 bases separated the two germline ends. CDR3 sequence: CASSVARTYEQYF. The CDR3 DNA is TGTGCCAGCAGTGTAGCGAGGACCTACGAGCAGTACTTC. Full variable domain (remainder filled in from reference TRBV2 and TRBJ2-7): EPEVTQTPSHQVTQMGQEVILRCVPISNHLYFYWYRQILGQKVEFLVSFYNNEISEKSEIFDDQFSVERPDGSNFTLKIRSTKLEDSAMYFCASSVARTYEQYFGPGTRLTVT.

The J gene is TRBJ2-1, the V gene TRBV4-1; possible D gene TRBD2, 6 bases. CDR3 length: 14 amino acids. Trimming took off 2 bases at V and 9 bases at J, with 14 bases between the two ends. The germline V gene encodes CDR1 MGHRA and CDR2 YSYEKL. Written as DNA, the CDR3 is TGCGCCAGCAGCCAACCCCTAAGGAGGGGTGAGCAGTTCTTC. Translating gives CASSQPLRRGEQFF.

The rearrangement joins TRBV18 to TRBJ2-3, with a tentative D call TRBD1 (5 bases). V lost 5 bases, J lost 4 bases, and 10 bases lay in between. Germline CDR1 KGHSH, CDR2 LQKENI. The CDR3 contains 13 residues. Here the CDR3 DNA reads TGTGCCAGCTCATTGCCAGGGCCAGATACGCAGTATTTT. Residues: CASSLPGPDTQYF.

This clonotype appeared a few times. V gene TRBV12-5 combines with J gene TRBJ2-1, with D hard to call. This CDR3 region has 15 residues. Looked up from germline, CDR1 is LGHNT and CDR2 is FRNRAP. V lost 0 bases to trimming and J lost 3 bases, with 9 bases between them. Here the CDR3 DNA reads TGTGCTAGTGGTTTGGTCCCCCCCCGCTACAATGAGCAGTTCTTC. It codes for CASGLVPPRYNEQFF. Full variable domain (rest looked up from reference TRBV12-5 and TRBJ2-1): DARVTQTPRHKVTEMGQEVTMRCQPILGHNTVFWYRQTMMQGLELLAYFRNRAPLDDSGMPKDRFSAEMPDATLATLKIQPSEPRDSAVYFCASGLVPPRYNEQFFGPGTRLTVL.

The V call is TRBV11-2, the J call TRBJ2-5, with no clear D. Germline CDR1 and CDR2: SGHAT and FQNNGV. Trimming removed 3 bases at V and 1 base at J, with 9 bases between. This CDR3 contains 14 residues. The CDR3: CASSFPLLQETQYF. The CDR3 DNA sequence: TGTGCCAGCAGCTTTCCCCTACTCCAAGAGACCCAGTACTTC.

The J gene is TRBJ2-5, the V gene TRBV12-3 or TRBV12-4; TRBD1 might be the D (6 bases). The V and J ends lost 5 bases and 5 bases respectively, with 18 bases between them. CDR3 length equals 15 residues. The CDR3 region is CASSPTRGGGETQYF. The DNA of the CDR3 is TGTGCCAGCAGTCCCACCAGGGGCGGCGGGGAGACCCAGTACTTC.

This clonotype appeared a few times. The chain is built from TRBV12-5 and TRBJ2-7; the match to TRBD2 covers 7 bases. There are 15 residues in the CDR3. Germline loops: CDR1 LGHNT, CDR2 FRNRAP. J gave up 6 bases and V 2 bases, and 10 bases lay outside the gene matches. The CDR3 DNA reads TGTGCTAGTGGTTTGCCCCAGGCCAGGGAGGGCGAGCAGTACTTC. It yields the protein CASGLPQAREGEQYF.

This clonotype has a handful of counts. This sequence joins TRBV20-1 and TRBJ2-7, with a weak D call TRBD2 (6 bases). Germline values: CDR1 DFQATT, CDR2 SNEGSKA (reference sequence). The V end was cut by 3 bases, the J end by 9 bases, with 12 bases between. This CDR3 spans 11 amino acids. The DNA of the CDR3 is TGCAGTGCTAGTAGGGCGGGGATGCAGTACTTC. Its translation is CSASRAGMQYF.

J is TRBJ2-4 and V is TRBV6-5; D unclear. Germline values: CDR1 MNHEY, CDR2 SVGAGI. V was cut by 4 bases and J by 9 bases, with 16 bases left in between. This CDR3 contains 14 residues. This CDR3 reads CASSWGRDFGIQYF. DNA for the CDR3: TGTGCCAGCAGTTGGGGTAGGGATTTCGGCATTCAGTACTTC.

The DNA for the CDR3 is TGCGCCAGCAGCTTGTTGGGGACGGACGAAGAGACCCAGTACTTC. It specifies CASSLLGTDEETQYF. J is TRBJ2-5 and V is TRBV5-1; D is perhaps TRBD1 or TRBD2 (5 bases each). Trimming removed 1 base at V and 3 bases at J, with 13 bases between. CDR1 SGHRS and CDR2 YFSETQ come from the germline V gene. This CDR3 comprises 15 residues.

The chain employs TRBV2 and TRBJ1-1; D possibly corresponds to TRBD1 (5 bases). Trimming took off 3 bases at V and 11 bases at J, with 10 bases between the two ends. Per germline, CDR1 SNHLY and CDR2 FYNNEI. The CDR3 runs 11 residues. This CDR3 reads CASSDSGQAFF. In nucleotides, the CDR3 is TGTGCCAGCAGTGACTCAGGGCAGGCTTTCTTT.

This clonotype has only a few counts. This chain connects TRBV5-1 to TRBJ2-1, with a possible D match to TRBD2 (7 bases). The germline gives CDR1 SGHRS, CDR2 YFSETQ. The CDR3 totals 15 residues. The V end lost 0 bases, the J end lost 9 bases, and 16 bases lay between the germline ends. CDR3 region: CASSLVGGGAGEQFF. DNA of the CDR3: TGCGCCAGCAGCTTGGTTGGAGGGGGGGCAGGTGAGCAGTTCTTC. The variable domain in full, completed from reference TRBV5-1 and TRBJ2-1, reads KAGVTQTPRYLIKTRGQQVTLSCSPISGHRSVSWYQQTPGQGLQFLFEYFSETQRNKGNFPGRFSGRQFSNSRSEMNVSTLELGDSALYLCASSLVGGGAGEQFFGPGTRLTVL.